One sample yielded the 10 T cell receptor beta chains listed below, sequenced in a study of cytomegalovirus exposure and HLA in healthy donors. With 60 Vbeta and 13 Jbeta primers, the PCR was carried out. TCRdb's table, derived via immunoSEQ multiplex PCR, lists solely in-frame clones and lacks some. The sample carries tens of thousands of clones, approximately 80% recorded once. Sequencing used PBMCs. These receptors all stem from a man aged 25-45 years in good health and CMV-seropositive.

V gene TRBV6-5 combines with J gene TRBJ1-5, with 8 nucleotides matching TRBD1. This CDR3 region has 15 residues. The V gene's germline CDR1 is MNHEY and CDR2 SVGAGI. V was pared by 6 bases and J by 4 bases, with 8 bases of the junction left unmatched. The CDR3 loop is CASSPDRAQNQPQHF. The CDR3 DNA follows: TGTGCCAGCAGCCCGGACAGGGCACAGAATCAGCCCCAGCATTTT.

The chain combines TRBV6-5 with TRBJ1-3; TRBD1 agrees at 7 bases. Germline V CDR1 and CDR2: MNHEY, SVGAGI. The CDR3 is 16 residues long. V dropped 2 bases and J dropped 0; count of bases not matched to a gene: 4. Written as DNA, the CDR3 is TGTGCCAGCAGTTACGGAGGGACAGTCTCTGGAAACACCATATATTTT. This codes for CASSYGGTVSGNTIYF.

V usage is TRBV5-1 and J usage is TRBJ2-5; a possible D gene is TRBD2 (5 bases). Germline CDR1 SGHRS, CDR2 YFSETQ. Trimming removed 1 base from V and 5 bases from J, with 9 bases in between. CDR3 length: 13 amino acids. CDR3 coding DNA: TGCGCCAGCAGCTTGTCGGGAAAGGAGACCCAGTACTTC. Encoded protein: CASSLSGKETQYF.

The chain employs TRBV6-5 and TRBJ1-1; TRBD1 aligns across 7 bases. V gave up 7 bases and J gave up 5 bases; unmatched junction bases: 10. Per germline, CDR1 MNHEY and CDR2 SVGAGI. This CDR3 is 14 amino acids long. DNA for the CDR3: TGTGCCAGCACCGCGGCAGGGGGAGGTACTGAAGCTTTCTTT. Protein sequence: CASTAAGGGTEAFF.

The chain couples TRBV5-8 to TRBJ2-3, with TRBD1 matching over 9 bases. This CDR3 is 15 amino acids long. V shed 4 bases and J 1 base; nucleotides not matched to a gene: 4. CDR1 and CDR2 from the germline V gene are SGHTS and YDEGEE. CDR3 DNA sequence: TGTGCCAGCAGCGGGACAGGGTTGGGCACAGATACGCAGTATTTT. It codes for CASSGTGLGTDTQYF.

This clone appeared a few times. This chain links TRBV10-2 with TRBJ1-2; tentatively, D is TRBD1 (6 bases). V dropped 3 bases and J dropped 1 base, with 9 bases sitting between them. The germline CDR1 and CDR2 sequences are WSHSY and SAAADI. CDR3 size: 14 residues. The CDR3 nucleotides are TGCGCCAGCAGTGAAGTCAGGGGTAACTATGGCTACACCTTC. Translation: CASSEVRGNYGYTF.

The V and J genes are TRBV19 and TRBJ2-7, with TRBD1 matching over 12 bases. With V trimmed by 5 bases and J by 1 base, 6 bases remained unmatched. CDR3 length: 16 amino acids. CDR1 is LNHDA and CDR2 is SQIVND in the germline V gene (reference sequence). The CDR3 bases are TGTGCCAGTAGTCGTCCGGGACAGGGGGCATCCTACGAGCAGTACTTC. As protein: CASSRPGQGASYEQYF.

The table lists this clone with a few counts. The rearrangement joins TRBV7-9 to TRBJ2-1; maybe TRBD1 (6 bases). Trimming left V 3 bases short and J 3 bases short, with 15 bases between. This CDR3 is built from 16 residues. The germline gives CDR1 SEHNR, CDR2 FQNEAQ (reference sequence). CDR3 region: CASSFVKGVGYNEQFF. The CDR3 coding sequence is TGTGCCAGCAGCTTTGTTAAGGGGGTGGGCTACAATGAGCAGTTCTTC.

In nucleotides, the CDR3 is TGCGCCAGCAGGCCTTCAGTCATAATCCACGAGCAGTACTTC. Its translation: CASRPSVIIHEQYF. The chain employs TRBV5-1 and TRBJ2-7; D not resolved. Germline lookup yields CDR1 SGHRS and CDR2 YFSETQ. The CDR3 extends over 14 amino acids. Between the trimmed V and J ends, which lost 5 bases and 5 bases, there was a span of 17 bases.

V is TRBV5-1 and J is TRBJ2-5; 7 bases fit TRBD2. With the DNA end fitting TRBJ2-7 better, the J assignment may be wrong. From germline, CDR1 is SGHRS and CDR2 YFSETQ. CDR3 size: 17 residues. In DNA form, the CDR3 reads TGCGCCAGCACCCTTCTCCCAATCGCGGGGGTCTCCTACGAGCAGTACTTC. Residues: CASTLLPIAGVSYEQYF.